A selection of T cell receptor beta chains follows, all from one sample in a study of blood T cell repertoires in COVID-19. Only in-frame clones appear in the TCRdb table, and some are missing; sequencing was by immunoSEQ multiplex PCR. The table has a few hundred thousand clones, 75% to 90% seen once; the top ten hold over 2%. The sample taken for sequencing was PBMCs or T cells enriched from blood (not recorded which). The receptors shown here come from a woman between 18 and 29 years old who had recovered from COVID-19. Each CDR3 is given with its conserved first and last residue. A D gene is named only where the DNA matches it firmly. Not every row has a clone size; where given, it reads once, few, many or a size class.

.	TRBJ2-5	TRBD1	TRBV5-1	TGCGCCAGCAGCATGGACAGGGGAGCCGAGACCCAGTACTTC	CASSMDRGAETQYF
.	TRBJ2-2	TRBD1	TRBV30	TGTGCCTGGAGGTGGGACAGGGCTTCCGTCGGGGAGCTGTTTTTT	CAWRWDRASVGELFF
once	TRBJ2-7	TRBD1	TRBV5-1	TGCGCCAGCAGCTTGGGGGACAGGGCTTACGAGCAGTACTTC	CASSLGDRAYEQYF
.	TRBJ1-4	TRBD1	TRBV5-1	TGCGCCAGCAGCGCTGGGACAGGCCACATGAATGAAAAACTGTTTTTT	CASSAGTGHMNEKLFF
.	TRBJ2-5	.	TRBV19	TGTGCCAGTAGTATCCTAGGGACCCAGTACTTC	CASSILGTQYF
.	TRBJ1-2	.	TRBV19	TGTGCCAGTAGTAGCCCCTGGGAGGGTCGAGACTATGGCTACACCTTC	CASSSPWEGRDYGYTF
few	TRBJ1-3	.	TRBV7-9	TGTGCCAGCACCACCTTAGTCAACACCATATATTTT	CASTTLVNTIYF
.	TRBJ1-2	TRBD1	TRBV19	TGTGCCAGTAGTACCTCTCCGGGACAGGGGAATGGCTACACCTTC	CASSTSPGQGNGYTF
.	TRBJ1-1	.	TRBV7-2	TGTGCCAGCAGCCGGAGCCAGCAGAACACTGAAGCTTTCTTT	CASSRSQQNTEAFF
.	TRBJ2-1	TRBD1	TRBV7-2	TGTGCCAGCAGCTTCAGGACAGGGGGCAATGAGCAGTTCTTC	CASSFRTGGNEQFF
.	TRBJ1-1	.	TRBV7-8	TGTGCCAGCAGCCAGGGGACACCAATGAACACTGAAGCTTTCTTT	CASSQGTPMNTEAFF
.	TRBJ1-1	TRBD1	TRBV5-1	TGCGCCAGCAGCTGGAACCCGGGACAGGGAACTGAAGCTTTCTTT	CASSWNPGQGTEAFF
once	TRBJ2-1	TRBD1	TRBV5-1	TGCGCCAGCAGCCACACGGGACAGGCAAGCTCCTACAATGAGCAGTTCTTC	CASSHTGQASSYNEQFF
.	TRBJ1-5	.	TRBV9	TGTGCCAGCAGCGTAGGGTCAGGCTATCAGCCCCAGCATTTT	CASSVGSGYQPQHF
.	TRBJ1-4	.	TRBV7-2	TGTGCCAGCAGCTCCGGGAGTCATCCGGATGAAAAACTGTTTTTT	CASSSGSHPDEKLFF
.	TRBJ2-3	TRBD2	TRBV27	TGTGCCAGCAGTCCGCCCTGGGGACTAGCGGGGGGGGCGGATACGCAGTATTTT	CASSPPWGLAGGADTQYF
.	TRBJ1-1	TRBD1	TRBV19	TGTGCCAGTAGCTTGACAGGGGGGGTAACTGAAGCTTTCTTT	CASSLTGGVTEAFF
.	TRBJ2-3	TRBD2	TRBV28	TGTGCCAGCAGTCTCTTTCGCGGGGGGGCTTACACAGATACGCAGTATTTT	CASSLFRGGAYTDTQYF
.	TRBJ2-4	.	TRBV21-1	TGTGCCAGCAGCACACTGGCACTACAGGACGCCAAAAACATTCAGTACTTC	CASSTLALQDAKNIQYF
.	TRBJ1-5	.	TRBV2	TGTGCCAGCAGTGAAGACCTTTTGGGTCTAGATAGCAATCAGCCCCAGCATTTT	CASSEDLLGLDSNQPQHF
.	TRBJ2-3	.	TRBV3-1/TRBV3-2	TGTGCCAGCAGCCAAGAAGGGGTGCACACAGATACGCAGTATTTT	CASSQEGVHTDTQYF
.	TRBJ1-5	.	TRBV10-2	TGCGCCAGCAGCGCGGCCTTTACGGGACAGCCCCAGCATTTT	CASSAAFTGQPQHF
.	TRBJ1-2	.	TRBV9	TGTGCCAGCAGCCACGGGGGTGATTATGGCTACACCTTC	CASSHGGDYGYTF
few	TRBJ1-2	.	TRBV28	TGTGCCAGCAGTTTATTAAGGGGCGCAGGAGGCTACACCTTC	CASSLLRGAGGYTF
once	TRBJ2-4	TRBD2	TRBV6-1	TGTGCCAGCAGTGAAGCGAAAAGAAGCGGGGGAGGGGACATTCAGTACTTC	CASSEAKRSGGGDIQYF
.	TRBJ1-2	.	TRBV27	TGTGCCAGCAGTTTGGTACAGGGCAACGGCTACACCTTC	CASSLVQGNGYTF
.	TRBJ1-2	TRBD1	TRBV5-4	TGTGCCAGCAGCTTGGTGGACAGGGCCTATGGCTACACCTTC	CASSLVDRAYGYTF
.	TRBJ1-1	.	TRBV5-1	TGCGCCAGCAGCTCCAGACCGGACAGGAACACTGAAGCTTTCTTT	CASSSRPDRNTEAFF
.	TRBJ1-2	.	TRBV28	TGTGCCAGCAGGCCGGAGGGCTGGTATGGCTACACCTTC	CASRPEGWYGYTF
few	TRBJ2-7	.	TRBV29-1	TGCAGCGTTGTGGGCTTACACGAGCAGTACTTC	CSVVGLHEQYF
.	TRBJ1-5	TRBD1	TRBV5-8	TGTGCCAGCAGCCCGGACAGGGGAAATCAGCCCCAGCATTTT	CASSPDRGNQPQHF
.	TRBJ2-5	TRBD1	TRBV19	TGTGCCAGTAGTACTACCGGGACAGGGGGTTTGGAGACCCAGTACTTC	CASSTTGTGGLETQYF
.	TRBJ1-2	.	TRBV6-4	TGTGCCAGCAGTGACTCGGCAGGAATGGCATATGGCTACACCTTC	CASSDSAGMAYGYTF
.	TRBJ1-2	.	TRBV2	TGTGCCAGCAGTGAGCCAAGTGGACAGTGGGGATATGGCTACACCTTC	CASSEPSGQWGYGYTF
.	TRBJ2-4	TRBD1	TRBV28	TGTGCCAGCAGTTCAACACCACAGGGGATTCTAGCCAAAAACATTCAGTACTTC	CASSSTPQGILAKNIQYF
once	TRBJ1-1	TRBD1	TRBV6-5	TGTGCCAGCATCATGGACAGGGGGAACACTGAAGCTTTCTTT	CASIMDRGNTEAFF
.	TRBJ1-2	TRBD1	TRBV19	TGTGCCAGTAGTATCGTGGGACAGGGCTATGGCTACACCTTC	CASSIVGQGYGYTF
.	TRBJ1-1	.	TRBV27	TGTGCCAGCAGTTTAGTAGGGGGGAACACTGAAGCTTTCTTT	CASSLVGGNTEAFF
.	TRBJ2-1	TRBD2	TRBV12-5	TGTGCTAGTGGCACAAGCGGGCACAGGGGGACTAGCGGGAGCTCCTACAATGAGCAGTTCTTC	CASGTSGHRGTSGSSYNEQFF
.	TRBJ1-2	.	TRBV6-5	TGTGCCAGCAGTTCCCAGGGGCAAGGCTACACCTTC	CASSSQGQGYTF
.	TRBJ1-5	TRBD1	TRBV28	TGTGCCACCCGCCCGGGCAGGGGGTTTCAGCCCCAGCATTTT	CATRPGRGFQPQHF
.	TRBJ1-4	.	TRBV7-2	TGTGCCAGCAGCTTAGAAAGGGGGTATAATGAAAAACTGTTTTTT	CASSLERGYNEKLFF
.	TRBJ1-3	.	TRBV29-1	TGCAGCGCCGCCACTACAGGGTCTGGAAACACCATATATTTT	CSAATTGSGNTIYF
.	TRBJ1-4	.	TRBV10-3	TGTGCCACTGGGGGCCTGGGAAGTGAAAAACTGTTTTTT	CATGGLGSEKLFF
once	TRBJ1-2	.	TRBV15	TGTGCCACCAGCATAAATTCCGACAACCACTATGGCTACACCTTC	CATSINSDNHYGYTF
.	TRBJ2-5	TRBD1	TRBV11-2	TGTGCCAGCAGCTTAGAGACAGGGCGCTTCGAGACCCAGTACTTC	CASSLETGRFETQYF
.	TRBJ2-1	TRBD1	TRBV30	TGTGCCTGGAGTGTCATGGACAGGTGGCTGTTCTTC	CAWSVMDRWLFF
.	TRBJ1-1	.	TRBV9	TGTGCCAGCAGCGTTAAACCAACAGGGAACACTGAAGCTTTCTTT	CASSVKPTGNTEAFF
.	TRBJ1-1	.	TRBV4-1	TGCGCCAGCAGCCAAGGCATGGCCACTGAAGCTTTCTTT	CASSQGMATEAFF
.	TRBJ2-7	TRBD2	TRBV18	TGTGCCAGCTCACTCAGTGTCCCTAGCGGGGGCTCCTACGAGCAGTACTTC	CASSLSVPSGGSYEQYF
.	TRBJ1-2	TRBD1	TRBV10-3	TGTGCCATCAGCGCTGGGACAGGGGGTAGCTATGGCTACACCTTC	CAISAGTGGSYGYTF